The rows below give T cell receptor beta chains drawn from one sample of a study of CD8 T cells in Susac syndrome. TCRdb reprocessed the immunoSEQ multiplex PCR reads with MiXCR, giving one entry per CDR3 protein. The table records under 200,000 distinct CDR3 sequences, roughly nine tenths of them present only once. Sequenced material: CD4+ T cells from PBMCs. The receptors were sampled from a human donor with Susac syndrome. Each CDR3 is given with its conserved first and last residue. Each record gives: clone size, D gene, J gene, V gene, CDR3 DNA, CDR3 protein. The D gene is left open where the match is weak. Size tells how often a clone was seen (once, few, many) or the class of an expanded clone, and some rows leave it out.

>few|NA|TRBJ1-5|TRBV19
TGTGCCAGTAGTTCGGCTAGCAATCAGCCCCAGCATTTT
CASSSASNQPQHF
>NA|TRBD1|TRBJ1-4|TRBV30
TGTGCCTGGAGTCGTCCAGGGGGCTCTAATGAAAAACTGTTTTTT
CAWSRPGGSNEKLFF
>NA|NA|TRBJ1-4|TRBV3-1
TGTGCCAGCAGCCACTCAACTAATGAAAAACTGTTTTTT
CASSHSTNEKLFF
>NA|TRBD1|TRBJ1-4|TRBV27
TGTGCCAGCAGATTGGGACAGAACACTAATGAAAAACTGTTTTTT
CASRLGQNTNEKLFF
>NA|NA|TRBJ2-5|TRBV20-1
TGCAGTGCTAGCAACCAGGGGCGAGGAGAGACCCAGTACTTC
CSASNQGRGETQYF
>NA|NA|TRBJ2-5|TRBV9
TGTGCCAGCAGCGTAGAGGGAGGAGAGACCCAGTACTTC
CASSVEGGETQYF
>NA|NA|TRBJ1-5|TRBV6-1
TGTGCCAGCAGGGAGTATAGCAATCAGCCCCAGCATTTT
CASREYSNQPQHF
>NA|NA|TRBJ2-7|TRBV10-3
TGTGCCATCAGTGAGTCGAAACAGGGTGGCCACGAGCAGTACTTC
CAISESKQGGHEQYF
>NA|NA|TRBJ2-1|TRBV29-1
TGCAGCGTTGACCCCCGCAGGGAAGATGAGCAGTTCTTC
CSVDPRREDEQFF
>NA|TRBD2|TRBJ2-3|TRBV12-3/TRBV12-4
TGTGCCAGCCGGTATAGCGGGAGCACAGATACGCAGTATTTT
CASRYSGSTDTQYF
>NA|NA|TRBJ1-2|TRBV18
TGTGCCAGCTCACGATACGAAGCAGGCTACTATGGCTACACCTTC
CASSRYEAGYYGYTF
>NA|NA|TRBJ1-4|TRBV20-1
TGCAGTGCTAGAGATGGGGGAAGGCAGTTTAATGAAAAACTGTTTTTT
CSARDGGRQFNEKLFF
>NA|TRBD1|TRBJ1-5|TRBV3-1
TGTGCCAGCAGCCGGGACAGTCGACAGCCCCAGCATTTT
CASSRDSRQPQHF
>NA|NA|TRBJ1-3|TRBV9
TGTGCCAGCAGCGTAGCTACCGGACAGCTCTCTGGAAACACCATATATTTT
CASSVATGQLSGNTIYF
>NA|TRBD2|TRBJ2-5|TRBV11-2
TGTGCCAGCAGCGGATACCAGACTAGCTACCAAGAGACCCAGTACTTC
CASSGYQTSYQETQYF
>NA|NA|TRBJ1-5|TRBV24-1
TGTGCCATCGCCAGCTCGGGGTACAATCAGCCCCAGCATTTT
CAIASSGYNQPQHF
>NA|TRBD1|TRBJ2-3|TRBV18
TGTGCCAGCTCGTCAGGACAGGGGGGCCCCACAGATACGCAGTATTTT
CASSSGQGGPTDTQYF
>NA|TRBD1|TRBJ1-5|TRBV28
TGTGCCACTACAACAGGGGGCGTCAGCGACCGTCAGCCCCAGCATTTT
CATTTGGVSDRQPQHF
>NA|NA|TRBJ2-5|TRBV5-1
TGCGCCAGCAGCTTGCCCCATCAAGAGACCCAGTACTTC
CASSLPHQETQYF
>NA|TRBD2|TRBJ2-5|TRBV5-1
TGCGCCAGCAGCACCGGACTAGCGGGGGGGCAGGAGACCCAGTACTTC
CASSTGLAGGQETQYF
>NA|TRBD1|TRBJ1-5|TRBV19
TGTGCCAGTAGTGGACAGGCTTATAGCAATCAGCCCCAGCATTTT
CASSGQAYSNQPQHF
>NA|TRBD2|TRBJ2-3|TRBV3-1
TGTGCCAGCAGCCAAGATTGGATTAGCGGGAGGAGCACAGATACGCAGTATTTT
CASSQDWISGRSTDTQYF
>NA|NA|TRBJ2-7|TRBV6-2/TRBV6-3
TGTGCCAGCAGTGGAGGACTCCTTTACGAGCAGTACTTC
CASSGGLLYEQYF
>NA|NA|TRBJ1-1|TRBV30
TGTGCCTGGAGTGTACGGGGGGGAAACACTGAAGCTTTCTTT
CAWSVRGGNTEAFF
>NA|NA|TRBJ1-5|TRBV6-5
TGTGCCAGCAGTTACTCTAATCGGGCCGCTTATAGCAATCAGCCCCAGCATTTT
CASSYSNRAAYSNQPQHF
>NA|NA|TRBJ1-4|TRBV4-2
TGTGCCAGCAGCCAAGACAGGACGGCAACTAATGAAAAACTGTTTTTT
CASSQDRTATNEKLFF
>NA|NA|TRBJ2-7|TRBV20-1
TGCAGTGGGAGGGACTTGGTAACCTACGAGCAGTACTTC
CSGRDLVTYEQYF
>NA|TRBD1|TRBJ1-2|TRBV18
TGTGCCAGCTCACCACAACCCGGGACAGCCCATAACTATGGCTACACCTTC
CASSPQPGTAHNYGYTF
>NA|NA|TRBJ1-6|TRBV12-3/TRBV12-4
TGTGCCAGCAGTTTGGGCAGGGGTGCTTCACCCCTCCACTTT
CASSLGRGASPLHF
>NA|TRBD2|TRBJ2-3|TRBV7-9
TGTGCCAGCAGCTCCGTGCGGGAGCTCCCAGATACGCAGTATTTT
CASSSVRELPDTQYF
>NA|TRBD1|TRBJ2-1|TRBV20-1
TGCAGTGTCTCGGGGACAGGGCCCCTGAGGGAGCAGTTCTTC
CSVSGTGPLREQFF
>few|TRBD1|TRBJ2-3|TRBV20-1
TGCAGTGCTAGAGAGGCAGGGGGACACACAGATACGCAGTATTTT
CSAREAGGHTDTQYF
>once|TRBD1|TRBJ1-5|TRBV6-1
TGTGCCAGCACAGGGGGTACAACTCGGCCCCAGCATTTT
CASTGGTTRPQHF
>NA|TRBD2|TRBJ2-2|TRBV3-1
TGTGCCAGCAGCCAGAGGACTAGCGGGAGAGCCGGGGAGCTGTTTTTT
CASSQRTSGRAGELFF
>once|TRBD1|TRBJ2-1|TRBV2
TGTGCCAGCAGATCCGGGACAGGGGATGGCAATGAGCAGTTCTTC
CASRSGTGDGNEQFF
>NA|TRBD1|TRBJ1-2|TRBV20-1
TGCAGTGCTAGGGCCGGGCGGGACAGGCCGGCGCGTGGCTACACCTTC
CSARAGRDRPARGYTF
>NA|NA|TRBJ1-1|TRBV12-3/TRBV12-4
TGTGCCAGCAGTTTTTGGCAGGGAATTGAAGCTTTCTTT
CASSFWQGIEAFF
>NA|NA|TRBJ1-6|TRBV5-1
TGCGCCAGCAGTAAGGAAAACTATTCACCCCTCCACTTT
CASSKENYSPLHF
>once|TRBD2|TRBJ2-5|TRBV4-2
TGTGCCAGCAGCCAAGACCTCGGACTAGCGGCCCTGCAAGAGACCCAGTACTTC
CASSQDLGLAALQETQYF
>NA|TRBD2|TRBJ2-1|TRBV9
TGTGCCAGCAGCGTAGCTACTAGCGGGAGGTTCTTTGAGCAGTTCTTC
CASSVATSGRFFEQFF
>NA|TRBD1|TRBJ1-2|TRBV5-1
TGCGCCAGCAGCTTGGCCTCAGACAGGGGCTCCGGCTACACCTTC
CASSLASDRGSGYTF
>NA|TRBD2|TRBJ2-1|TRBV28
TGTGCCAGCAGGATTAGCGGGAGGGCCTGCAGTGAGCAGTTCTTC
CASRISGRACSEQFF
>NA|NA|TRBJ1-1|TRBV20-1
TGCAGTGCTAGAAACGTCGGAAACACTGAAGCTTTCTTT
CSARNVGNTEAFF
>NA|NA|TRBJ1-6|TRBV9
TGTGCCAGCAGCGTAGAATCCTCCTTTAATTCACCCCTCCACTTT
CASSVESSFNSPLHF
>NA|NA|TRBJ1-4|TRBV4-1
TGCGCCAGCAGCCAAGAGGGGAGGGAAAAACTGTTTTTT
CASSQEGREKLFF
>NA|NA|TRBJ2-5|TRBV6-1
TGTGCCAGCAGCCCAACAGGGTGGAGGGCAGCAGAGACCCAGTACTTC
CASSPTGWRAAETQYF
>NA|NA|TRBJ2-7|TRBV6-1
TGTGCCAGCAGTGAACGCTCAGGTTCCTACGAGCAGTACTTC
CASSERSGSYEQYF
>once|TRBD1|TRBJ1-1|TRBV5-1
TGCGCCAGCAGCGGCAGGGGGCATACTGAAGCTTTCTTT
CASSGRGHTEAFF
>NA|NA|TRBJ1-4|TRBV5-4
TGTGCCAGCAGCTTGGCGGGAGGGATTAATGAAAAACTGTTTTTT
CASSLAGGINEKLFF
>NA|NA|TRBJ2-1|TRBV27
TGTGCCAGCACCAAGGGGGACCGGGACGTCAATGAGCAGTTCTTC
CASTKGDRDVNEQFF
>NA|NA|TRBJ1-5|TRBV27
TGTGCCAGCAGCGTTACAGGGAAAAATAGCAATCAGCCCCAGCATTTT
CASSVTGKNSNQPQHF